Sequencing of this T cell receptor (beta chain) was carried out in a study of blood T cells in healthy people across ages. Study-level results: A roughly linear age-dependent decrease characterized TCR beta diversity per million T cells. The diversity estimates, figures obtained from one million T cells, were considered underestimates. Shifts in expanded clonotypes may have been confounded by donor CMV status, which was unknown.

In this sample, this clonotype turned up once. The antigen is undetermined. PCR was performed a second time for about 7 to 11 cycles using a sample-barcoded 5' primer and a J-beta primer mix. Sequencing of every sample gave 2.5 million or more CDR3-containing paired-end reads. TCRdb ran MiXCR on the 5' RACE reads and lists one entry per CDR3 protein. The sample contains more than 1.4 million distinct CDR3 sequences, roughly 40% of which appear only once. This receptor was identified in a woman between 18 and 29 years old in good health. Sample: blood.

CDR3 DNA: TGTGCCAGCAGTTCAACGACAAGGAAAACGAGGGACGGCAGAAATCAGCCCCAGCATTTT. Amino acids: CASSSTTRKTRDGRNQPQHF. The rearrangement joins TRBV7-3 to TRBJ1-5; D is possibly TRBD1 (5 bases). V was pared by 6 bases and J by 4 bases, with 31 bases between. The germline V gene has CDR1 SGHTA and CDR2 FQGTGA. The CDR3 runs 20 residues.